This record concerns one TCR beta chain sequence. Its antigen remains unknown. The sample belongs to a study of cytomegalovirus exposure and HLA in healthy donors. Study-wide results and caveats: 16,951 TCR beta sequences were associated with HLA alleles at 0.05 false discovery rate in a later analysis.

CDR1 is KGHSY and CDR2 is FQNENV in the germline V gene. The CDR3 spans 13 residues. The V and J ends lost 2 bases and 7 bases respectively, with 8 bases between them. Vbeta (60) and Jbeta (13) primers were used in the PCR. Here immunoSEQ multiplex PCR was the method, and the copy in TCRdb shows in-frame clones only, minus some. In the table there are 85,000 to 100,000 clones, around three quarters of which are singletons. Material for sequencing was PBMCs. This sequence was found in a male donor in good health and CMV-seropositive. The rearrangement links TRBV16 to TRBJ2-2, with D uncertain. CDR3 sequence: CASSQTHSGELFF. For the CDR3, the DNA is TGTGCCAGCAGCCAAACCCATAGCGGGGAGCTGTTTTTT.